This T cell receptor (beta chain) was observed in a study of regulatory T cells in long-lasting Graves disease. Ten or more counts support this clonotype. iRepertoire HTBI primers and Arm-PCR of CDR3 regions built TCR beta libraries. TCRdb used MiXCR to reprocess the multiplex PCR reads, holding one entry per CDR3 protein. This sample has 400,000 or so distinct CDR3 sequences, with under 25% found just once. Time point described: persistent/refractory GD, antithyroid drugs over 5 years with positive TRAb. PBMC RNA served as the TCR library source. Germline V lookup: CDR1 SGHTA, CDR2 FQGNSA. The CDR3 runs 13 residues. V lost 5 bases, J lost 5 bases, and 12 bases lay in between.

The TCR comes from a female donor with Graves disease. The V and J genes are TRBV7-2 and TRBJ2-5; perhaps TRBD2 as D (5 bases). The starting material was peripheral blood mononuclear cells (PBMCs), obtained when the disease was refractory, from a patient treated with antithyroid drugs. The CDR3 is CASSPGWRETQYF. CDR3 nucleotides: TGTGCCAGCAGCCCGGGTTGGAGGGAGACCCAGTACTTC.